This T cell receptor beta chain was observed in a study of shared clonotypes between healthy human individuals. General observations from the study: Generation probabilities of non-shared clonotypes were lower (relative to those shared by all four donors). The study drew on few donors, limiting represented genetic and exposure-history diversity.

All donors were Caucasian adults living in Nashville, Tennessee. CDR1 is LNHDA, CDR2 SQIVND, per germline (reference sequence). V trimming: 5 bases; J trimming: 1 base; junction bases outside the gene matches: 8. The CDR3 extends over 16 amino acids. About this clone itself: Its cognate antigen is unknown.

Replicate PCRs from sorted subsets contained roughly 200 ng DNA, which is roughly 30,000 T cell genomes. Profiled with immunoSEQ multiplex PCR; TCRdb holds only in-frame clones, not every one. The sample comprises 2.3 million or so clones, 80% to 95% of which are singletons, and about 0.41% rests with the top ten. Sequencing was done on a sample of naive CD4+ T cells from PBMCs. The subset was: CD45RA+ positively selected. The rearrangement links TRBV19 to TRBJ1-1, with 9 bases matching TRBD1. The receptor comes from a man between 18 and 35 years old in good health. Some clones in this sample may be carry-over from other donors' samples. The chain's CDR3 is CASSPRTGGGNTEAFF. CDR3 bases: TGTGCCAGTAGTCCCCGAACAGGGGGCGGGAACACTGAAGCTTTCTTT.